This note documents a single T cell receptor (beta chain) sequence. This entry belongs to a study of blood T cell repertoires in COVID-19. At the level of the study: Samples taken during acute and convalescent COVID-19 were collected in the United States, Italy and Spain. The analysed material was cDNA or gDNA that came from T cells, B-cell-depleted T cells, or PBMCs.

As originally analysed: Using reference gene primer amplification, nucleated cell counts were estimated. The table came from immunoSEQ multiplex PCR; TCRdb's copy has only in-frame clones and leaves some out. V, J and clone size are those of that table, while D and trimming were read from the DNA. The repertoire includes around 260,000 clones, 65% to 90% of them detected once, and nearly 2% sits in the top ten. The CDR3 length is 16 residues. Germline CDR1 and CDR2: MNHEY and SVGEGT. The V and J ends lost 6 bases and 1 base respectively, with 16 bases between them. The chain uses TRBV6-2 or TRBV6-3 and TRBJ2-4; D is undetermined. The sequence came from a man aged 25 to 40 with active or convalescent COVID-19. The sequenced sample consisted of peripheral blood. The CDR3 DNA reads TGTGCCAGCAGCCGAGGCCGAGTAACGGCCAAAAACATTCAGTACTTC. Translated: CASSRGRVTAKNIQYF.